The table lists the clone carrying this TCR beta chain with a few counts. Its antigen is unidentified. The entry originates in a study of human T cells and chemical hapten exposure. On the study more broadly: TCR yields differed between samples (mainly from small differences in pooled library volume). General study findings and limits: TCRs above 1 in 1000 frequency did not change with DPC sensitization.

Using its own MiXCR run on the RACE reads, TCRdb lists one record per CDR3 protein. The repertoire holds around 45,000 distinct CDR3 sequences, roughly 4.1% seen once, with roughly 5.8% in the top ten. Trimming removed 7 bases at V and 5 bases at J, with 14 bases between. CDR1 is KGHDR and CDR2 is SFDVKD in the germline V gene. The CDR3 consists of 14 residues. Time point meaning: healthy volunteer bleed at 2 weeks. Unfractionated whole blood served as the source for total RNA extraction. This TCR came from a human donor in good health. Some clones in this sample may be carry-over from other donors' samples. The sample consisted of whole blood. This chain links TRBV24-1 with TRBJ2-1; TRBD2 might be the D (6 bases). The CDR3 sequence: CATSPGVFHNEQFF. The CDR3 coding sequence is TGTGCCACCAGCCCGGGGGTGTTCCACAATGAGCAGTTCTTC.